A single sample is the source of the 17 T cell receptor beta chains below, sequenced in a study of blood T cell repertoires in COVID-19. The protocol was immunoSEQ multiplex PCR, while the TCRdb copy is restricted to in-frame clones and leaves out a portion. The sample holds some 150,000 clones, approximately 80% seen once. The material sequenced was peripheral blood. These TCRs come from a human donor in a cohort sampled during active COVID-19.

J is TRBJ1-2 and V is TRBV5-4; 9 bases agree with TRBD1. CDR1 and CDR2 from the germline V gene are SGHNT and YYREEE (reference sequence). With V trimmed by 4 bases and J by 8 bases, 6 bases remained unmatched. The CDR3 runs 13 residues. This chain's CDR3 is CASSPGTGWGYTF. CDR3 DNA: TGTGCCAGCAGCCCCGGGACAGGGTGGGGCTACACCTTC.

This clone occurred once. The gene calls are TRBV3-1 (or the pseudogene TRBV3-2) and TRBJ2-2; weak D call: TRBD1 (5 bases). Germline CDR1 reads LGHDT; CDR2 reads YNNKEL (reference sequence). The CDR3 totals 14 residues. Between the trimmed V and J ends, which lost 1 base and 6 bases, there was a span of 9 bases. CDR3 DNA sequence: TGTGCCAGCAGCCAAGCGTTGGGGCCCGGGGAGCTGTTTTTT. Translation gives CASSQALGPGELFF.

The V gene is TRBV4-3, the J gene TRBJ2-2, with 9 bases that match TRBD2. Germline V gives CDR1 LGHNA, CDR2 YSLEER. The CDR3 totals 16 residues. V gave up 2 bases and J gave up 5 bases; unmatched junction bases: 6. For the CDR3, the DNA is TGCGCCAGCAGCCAATGGGCGAGCGGGGGGACCGGGGAGCTGTTTTTT. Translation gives CASSQWASGGTGELFF.

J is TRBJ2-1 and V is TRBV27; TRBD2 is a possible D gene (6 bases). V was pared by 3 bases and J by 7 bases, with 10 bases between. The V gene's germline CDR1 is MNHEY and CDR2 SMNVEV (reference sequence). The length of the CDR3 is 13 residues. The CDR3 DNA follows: TGTGCCAGCAGTTTCAGGCGGGAAAATGAGCAGTTCTTC. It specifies CASSFRRENEQFF.

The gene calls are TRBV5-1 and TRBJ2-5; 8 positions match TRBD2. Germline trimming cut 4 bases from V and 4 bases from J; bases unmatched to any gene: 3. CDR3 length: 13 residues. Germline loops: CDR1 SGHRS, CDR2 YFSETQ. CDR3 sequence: CASSPGGGETQYF. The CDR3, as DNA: TGCGCCAGCAGCCCGGGAGGGGGAGAGACCCAGTACTTC.

CDR3 sequence: CASSLSGGSTDTQYF. CDR3 coding DNA: TGTGCCAGCAGCTTAAGCGGGGGGAGCACAGATACGCAGTATTTT. The chain carries TRBV7-3 and TRBJ2-3; the match to TRBD2 covers 8 bases. Germline V gene sequence: CDR1 SGHTA, CDR2 FQGTGA. Trimming removed 1 base from V and 0 bases from J; junction bases left unmatched: 0. The CDR3 totals 15 residues.

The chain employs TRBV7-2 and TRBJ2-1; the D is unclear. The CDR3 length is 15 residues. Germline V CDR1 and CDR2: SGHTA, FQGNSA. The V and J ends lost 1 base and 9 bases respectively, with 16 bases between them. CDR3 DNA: TGTGCCAGCAGCTTAGACTCCCTCCGAGTGAGTGAGCAGTTCTTC. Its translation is CASSLDSLRVSEQFF.

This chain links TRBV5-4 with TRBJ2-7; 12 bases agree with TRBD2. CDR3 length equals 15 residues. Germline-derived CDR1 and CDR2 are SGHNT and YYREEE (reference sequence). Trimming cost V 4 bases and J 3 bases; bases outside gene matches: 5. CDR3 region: CASSGRLAGVYEQYF. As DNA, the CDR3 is TGTGCCAGCAGCGGGAGACTAGCGGGGGTCTACGAGCAGTACTTC. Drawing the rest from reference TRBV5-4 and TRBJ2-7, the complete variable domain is ETGVTQSPTHLIKTRGQQVTLRCSSQSGHNTVSWYQQALGQGPQFIFQYYREEENGRGNFPPRFSGLQFPNYSSELNVNALELDDSALYLCASSGRLAGVYEQYFGPGTRLTVT.

CDR3 nucleotides: TGCGCCAGCAGCTTTGACAGGGGGTACCAAGAGACCCAGTACTTC. It codes for CASSFDRGYQETQYF. The rearrangement joins TRBV5-1 to TRBJ2-5, with 9 bases lining up with TRBD1. Germline V gives CDR1 SGHRS, CDR2 YFSETQ. J gave up 0 bases and V 2 bases, and 2 bases lay outside the gene matches. CDR3 length equals 15 residues.

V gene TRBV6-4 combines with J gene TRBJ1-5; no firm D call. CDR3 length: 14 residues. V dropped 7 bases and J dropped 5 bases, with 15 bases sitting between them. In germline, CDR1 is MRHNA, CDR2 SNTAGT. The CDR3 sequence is CASKGRRGDQPQHF. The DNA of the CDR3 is TGTGCCAGCAAAGGCCGCCGAGGAGATCAGCCCCAGCATTTT.

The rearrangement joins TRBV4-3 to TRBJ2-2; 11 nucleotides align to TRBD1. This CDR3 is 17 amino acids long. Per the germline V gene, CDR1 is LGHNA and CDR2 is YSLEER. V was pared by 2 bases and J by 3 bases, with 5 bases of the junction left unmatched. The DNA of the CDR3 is TGCGCCAGCAGCCAAAGGACAGGGGGCGCGGACACCGGGGAGCTGTTTTTT. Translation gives CASSQRTGGADTGELFF.

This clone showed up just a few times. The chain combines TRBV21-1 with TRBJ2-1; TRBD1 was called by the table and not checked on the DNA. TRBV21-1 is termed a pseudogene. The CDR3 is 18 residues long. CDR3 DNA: TGTGCCAGCAGCAAGGCCACCAAGACAGGGAGCCCCTACAATGAGCAGTTCTTC. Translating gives CASSKATKTGSPYNEQFF.

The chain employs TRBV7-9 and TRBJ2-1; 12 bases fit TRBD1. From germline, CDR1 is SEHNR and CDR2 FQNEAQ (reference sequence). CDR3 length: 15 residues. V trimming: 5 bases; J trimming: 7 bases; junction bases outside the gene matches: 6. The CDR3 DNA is TGTGCCAGCAGCATTACGGGACAGGGGGCTAATGAGCAGTTCTTC. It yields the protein CASSITGQGANEQFF.

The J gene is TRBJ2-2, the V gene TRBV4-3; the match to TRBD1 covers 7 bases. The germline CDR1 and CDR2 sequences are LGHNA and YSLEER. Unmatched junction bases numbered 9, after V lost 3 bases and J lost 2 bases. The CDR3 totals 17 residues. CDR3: CASSQTRRTGNTGELFF. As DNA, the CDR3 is TGCGCCAGCAGCCAGACGAGGCGGACAGGCAACACCGGGGAGCTGTTTTTT.

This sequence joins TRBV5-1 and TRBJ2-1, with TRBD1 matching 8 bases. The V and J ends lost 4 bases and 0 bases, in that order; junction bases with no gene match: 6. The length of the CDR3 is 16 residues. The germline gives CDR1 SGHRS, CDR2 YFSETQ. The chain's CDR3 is CASSPQGAGSYNEQFF. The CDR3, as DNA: TGCGCCAGCAGCCCGCAGGGGGCGGGCTCCTACAATGAGCAGTTCTTC.

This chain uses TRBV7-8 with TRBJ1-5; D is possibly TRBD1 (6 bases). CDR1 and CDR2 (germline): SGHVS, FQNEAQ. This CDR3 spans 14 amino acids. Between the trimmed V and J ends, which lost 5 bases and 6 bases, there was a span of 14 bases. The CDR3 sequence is CASSLQGGRQPQHF. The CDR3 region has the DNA TGTGCCAGCAGCCTACAGGGCGGACGTCAGCCCCAGCATTTT.

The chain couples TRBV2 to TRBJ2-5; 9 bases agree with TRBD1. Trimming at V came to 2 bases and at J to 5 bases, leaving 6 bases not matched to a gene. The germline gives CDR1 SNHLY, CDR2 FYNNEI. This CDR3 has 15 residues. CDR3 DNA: TGTGCCAGCAGTGAAACGGGACAGGGAATGGAGACCCAGTACTTC. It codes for CASSETGQGMETQYF.